This TCR beta chain derives from a study of blood T cell repertoires in COVID-19. This table comes from immunoSEQ multiplex PCR, and its TCRdb copy is limited to in-frame clones, with some not included. The sample contains some 250,000 clones, approximately 90% of which appear only once. V lost 7 bases and J lost 6; bases outside the gene matches: 6. The CDR3 spans 12 residues. Looked up from germline, CDR1 is LNHDA and CDR2 is SQIVND (reference sequence). Sequences were obtained from PBMCs or T cells enriched from blood (not recorded which). This chain connects TRBV19 to TRBJ2-7; 7 bases are shared with TRBD1. This sequence was found in a man aged 40-55 years who had recovered from COVID-19. CDR3 sequence reads: CASTTRQGEQYF. For the CDR3, the DNA is TGTGCCAGTACTACCCGACAGGGCGAGCAGTACTTC.